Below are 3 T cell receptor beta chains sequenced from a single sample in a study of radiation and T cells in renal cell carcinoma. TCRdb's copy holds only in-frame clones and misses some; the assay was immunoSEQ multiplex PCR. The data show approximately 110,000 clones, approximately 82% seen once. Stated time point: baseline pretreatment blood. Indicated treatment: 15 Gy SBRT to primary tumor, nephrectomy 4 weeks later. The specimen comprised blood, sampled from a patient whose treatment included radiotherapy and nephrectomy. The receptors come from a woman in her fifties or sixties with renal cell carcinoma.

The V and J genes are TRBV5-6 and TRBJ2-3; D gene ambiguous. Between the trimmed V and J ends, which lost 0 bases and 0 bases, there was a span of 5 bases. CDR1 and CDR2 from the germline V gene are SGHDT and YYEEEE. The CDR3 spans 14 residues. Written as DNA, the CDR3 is TGTGCCAGCAGCTTGGGACATAGCACAGATACGCAGTATTTT. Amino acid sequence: CASSLGHSTDTQYF.

The CDR3 is CASSQVVSDTQYF. In nucleotides, the CDR3 is TGCGCCAGCAGCCAAGTTGTATCGGATACGCAGTATTTT. J is TRBJ2-3 and V is TRBV4-1; D gene ambiguous. V was clipped by 1 base and J by 6 bases, with 8 bases between them. Germline-derived CDR1 and CDR2 are MGHRA and YSYEKL. The CDR3 contains 13 residues.

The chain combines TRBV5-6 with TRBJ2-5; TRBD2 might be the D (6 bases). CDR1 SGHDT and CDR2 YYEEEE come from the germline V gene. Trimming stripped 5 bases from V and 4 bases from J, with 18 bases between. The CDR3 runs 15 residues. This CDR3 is CASSLGAGLGETQYF. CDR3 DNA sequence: TGTGCCAGCAGTTTAGGGGCGGGATTAGGAGAGACCCAGTACTTC.